Following are 15 T cell receptor beta chains from one sample sequenced in a study of cytomegalovirus exposure and HLA in healthy donors. Generated by immunoSEQ multiplex PCR, the TCRdb table keeps only in-frame clones and is missing some. The sample shows hundreds of thousands of clones, roughly 87% of them seen only once. Sequenced input: PBMCs. The receptor set was obtained from a woman aged 25 to 39 in good health and CMV-seronegative.

The chain links TRBV29-1 to TRBJ2-1, with 8 bases aligning to TRBD2. CDR3 size: 15 residues. The J segment lost 5 bases and the V segment lost 0 bases, leaving 6 bases of the junction unmatched. Germline CDR1 is SQVTM and CDR2 is ANQGSEA. The CDR3 is CSVEDVASGHNEQFF. The CDR3 bases are TGCAGCGTTGAAGATGTGGCTAGCGGGCACAATGAGCAGTTCTTC.

The chain employs TRBV28 and TRBJ2-5; D ambiguous. Germline V gene lookup returns CDR1 MDHEN and CDR2 SYDVKM. This CDR3 is built from 12 residues. V dropped 3 bases and J dropped 3 bases, with 5 bases sitting between them. The CDR3: CASSFYEETQYF. For the CDR3, the DNA is TGTGCCAGCAGTTTTTATGAAGAGACCCAGTACTTC.

V is TRBV9 and J is TRBJ2-1; possible D gene TRBD2, 7 bases. Germline V gene lookup returns CDR1 SGDLS and CDR2 YYNGEE. This CDR3 comprises 13 residues. CDR3 sequence: CGGGATGPNEQFF. CDR3 in DNA: TGTGGTGGGGGGGCCACGGGTCCCAATGAGCAGTTCTTC.

Concerning this clone: Other DNA sequences from this sample encode an identical CDR3 as well. The V gene is TRBV4-1, the J gene TRBJ1-5; a weak D match, TRBD1 (5 bases). The CDR3 runs 13 residues. Germline assignment: CDR1 MGHRA and CDR2 YSYEKL. Between the trimmed V and J ends, which lost 1 base and 4 bases, there was a span of 5 bases. CDR3 bases: TGCGCCAGCAGCCAAGGGGGGAATCAGCCCCAGCATTTT. This gives the protein CASSQGGNQPQHF.

The chain carries TRBV4-2 and TRBJ2-3; the D is unclear. This CDR3 contains 17 residues. V was shortened by 1 base and J by 0 bases, with 14 bases between the two germline ends. The germline V gene encodes CDR1 LGHNA and CDR2 YNFKEQ. DNA for the CDR3: TGTGCCAGCAGCCAAGTTTTCTGGGTGTCCAGCACAGATACGCAGTATTTT. This gives the protein CASSQVFWVSSTDTQYF.

The chain uses TRBV7-9 and TRBJ2-2; TRBD1 agrees at 8 bases. The V and J ends lost 0 bases and 4 bases, in that order; junction bases with no gene match: 4. Per the germline V gene, CDR1 is SEHNR and CDR2 is FQNEAQ (reference sequence). This CDR3 comprises 16 residues. CDR3 sequence: CASSLAQGAPTGELFF. DNA of the CDR3: TGTGCCAGCAGCTTAGCCCAGGGGGCGCCCACCGGGGAGCTGTTTTTT.

This clone was seen a few times. The DNA of the CDR3 is TGTGCCAGCAGCTTGGATACGGTAGAGCAGTACTTC. This encodes CASSLDTVEQYF. The chain is built from TRBV11-3 and TRBJ2-7; D remains unclear. V lost 3 bases to trimming and J lost 7 bases, with 10 bases between them. CDR1 SGHNT and CDR2 YENEEA come from the germline V gene. The CDR3 consists of 12 residues. Looking up the rest from reference TRBV11-3 and TRBJ2-7 gives the full variable domain: EAGVVQSPRYKIIEKKQPVAFWCNPISGHNTLYWYLQNLGQGPELLIRYENEEAVDDSQLPKDRFSAERLKGVDSTLKIQPAELGDSAVYLCASSLDTVEQYFGPGTRLTVT.

The chain employs TRBV5-4 and TRBJ2-7, with TRBD2 matching over 7 bases. CDR1 and CDR2 from the germline V gene are SGHNT and YYREEE (reference sequence). This CDR3 region has 16 residues. V trimming: 4 bases; J trimming: 0 bases; junction bases outside the gene matches: 10. As DNA, the CDR3 is TGTGCCAGCAGCCGCCCCGGGGGGTCTAGCTCCTACGAGCAGTACTTC. Translating it yields CASSRPGGSSSYEQYF.

V is TRBV14 and J is TRBJ2-7, with TRBD2 matching over 9 bases. The trim removed 6 bases at V and 6 bases at J, leaving 9 bases unmatched. CDR1 is SGHDN and CDR2 is FVKESK in the germline V gene. CDR3 length: 14 amino acids. CDR3 bases: TGTGCCAGCAGGTCCCGCGGGAGGGCCGCCGAGCAGTACTTC. Its translation: CASRSRGRAAEQYF.

The CDR3 spells CASSLGRGSSYNEQFF. As DNA, the CDR3 is TGTGCCAGCAGCTTAGGTCGCGGGAGCTCCTACAATGAGCAGTTCTTC. J is TRBJ2-1 and V is TRBV11-2; 7 nucleotides match TRBD2. V was clipped by 1 base and J by 0 bases; unmatched bases: 3. Germline V gene data show CDR1 as SGHAT and CDR2 as FQNNGV. This CDR3 comprises 16 residues.

The genes are TRBV9 and TRBJ1-1, with a possible D match to TRBD1 (6 bases). Germline CDR1 and CDR2: SGDLS and YYNGEE. Trimming left V 3 bases short and J 3 bases short, with 12 bases between. The CDR3 sequence is 14 residues long. In DNA, the CDR3 is TGTGCCAGCAGCGGGACAGAGCGAGACACTGAAGCTTTCTTT. This sequence encodes CASSGTERDTEAFF.

The chain joins TRBV27 to TRBJ1-1; no reliable D call. CDR1 is MNHEY, CDR2 SMNVEV, per germline (reference sequence). The V and J ends lost 4 bases and 6 bases respectively, with 12 bases between them. CDR3 size: 13 residues. The CDR3 DNA follows: TGTGCCAGCAGTTACTCCCCCAGGTCTGAAGCTTTCTTT. Translating gives CASSYSPRSEAFF.

The chain has TRBV11-2 and TRBJ2-4; tentatively, D is TRBD2 (7 bases). The CDR3 spans 17 residues. V was shortened by 5 bases and J by 0 bases, with 17 bases between the two germline ends. Germline V gene sequence: CDR1 SGHAT, CDR2 FQNNGV. CDR3 sequence (DNA): TGTGCCAGCAGCGGACAAGGGGGGGTACTAGCCAAAAACATTCAGTACTTC. Translated, it gives CASSGQGGVLAKNIQYF.

The genes are TRBV4-2 and TRBJ2-6, with D hard to call. Looked up from germline, CDR1 is LGHNA and CDR2 is YNFKEQ. The CDR3 has 14 residues. Trimming took 0 bases from V and 4 from J, leaving 4 bases between them. CDR3 loop: CASSQDRGANVLTF. DNA for the CDR3: TGTGCCAGCAGCCAAGATAGGGGGGCCAACGTCCTGACTTTC.

In regard to this clone: The junction and the germline gene differ at one end; a read error may be behind it. V is TRBV29-1 and J is TRBJ2-7; perhaps TRBD2 as D (5 bases). Germline V CDR1 and CDR2: SQVTM, ANQGSEA. The CDR3 is 12 residues long. For the CDR3, the DNA is TGCAGCGTAGAAGGACTCCGCTACGAGCAGTACTTC. This codes for CSVEGLRYEQYF.